One and the same sample provided the 10 T cell receptor beta chains below, sequenced in a study of early T cells in non-severe SARS-CoV-2 infection. TCRdb reprocessed the 5' RACE reads with MiXCR, giving one entry per CDR3 protein. The table shows tens of thousands of distinct CDR3 sequences, with approximately 6.9% occurring only once. The sequenced sample consisted of whole blood. The source is an adult who was a healthcare worker with PCR-confirmed SARS-CoV-2 infection or an uninfected control (not recorded which).

This clonotype turned up a few times. The chain combines TRBV29-1 with TRBJ2-5; a weak D match, TRBD1 (5 bases). Deletions cut 7 bases from V and 4 bases from J, with 19 bases between. The CDR3 length is 14 residues. The germline CDR1 and CDR2 sequences are SQVTM and ANQGSEA. CDR3 sequence: CSATVRARVETQYF. The CDR3 DNA sequence: TGCAGCGCTACAGTCAGGGCCAGGGTAGAGACCCAGTACTTC.

Many counts were recorded for this clonotype. CDR3 region: CASSFVEGSNQPQHF. The CDR3 DNA sequence: TGTGCCAGCAGCTTTGTAGAGGGTAGCAATCAGCCCCAGCATTTT. The rearrangement joins TRBV7-2 to TRBJ1-5; no firm D call. Trimming left V 3 bases short and J 0 bases short, with 9 bases between. This CDR3 has 15 residues. The V gene's germline CDR1 is SGHTA and CDR2 FQGNSA. Full variable domain (missing parts from reference TRBV7-2 and TRBJ1-5): GAGVSQSPSNKVTEKGKDVELRCDPISGHTALYWYRQSLGQGLEFLIYFQGNSAPDKSGLPSDRFSAERTGGSVSTLTIQRTQQEDSAVYLCASSFVEGSNQPQHFGDGTRLSIL.

This clonotype came up many times. The chain couples TRBV16 to TRBJ1-5, with TRBD1 matching over 8 bases. With 1 base clipped from V and 7 bases from J, the junction kept 6 bases outside the gene matches. The CDR3 extends over 15 amino acids. From germline, CDR1 is KGHSY and CDR2 FQNENV. This CDR3 reads CASSQFGQGGQPQHF. CDR3 DNA sequence: TGTGCCAGCAGCCAATTTGGACAGGGTGGACAGCCCCAGCATTTT.

In this sample, this clonotype turned up a few times. This chain uses TRBV29-1 with TRBJ1-1; D is uncertain. The CDR3 covers 16 residues. CDR1 and CDR2 (germline): SQVTM, ANQGSEA. V lost 0 bases, J lost 4 bases, and 18 bases lay in between. CDR3 in DNA: TGCAGCGTTGAAGATCTAAGTACGGGGATGTTCACTGAAGCTTTCTTT. As protein: CSVEDLSTGMFTEAFF.

Many counts were recorded for this clonotype. J is TRBJ1-1 and V is TRBV18; tentatively, D is TRBD1 (6 bases). Germline V gene lookup returns CDR1 KGHSH and CDR2 LQKENI. Trimming cost V 8 bases and J 3 bases, with 10 bases left between them. The CDR3 has 12 amino acids. CDR3 loop: CASAQGYTEAFF. The CDR3 region has the DNA TGTGCCAGCGCTCAGGGGTACACTGAAGCTTTCTTT.

In this sample, this clonotype turned up a few times. The V and J genes are TRBV5-1 and TRBJ1-2; tentative D call: TRBD1 (5 bases). The CDR3 consists of 14 residues. V lost 0 bases and J 8 bases, leaving 14 bases between the germline ends. The germline gives CDR1 SGHRS, CDR2 YFSETQ. The CDR3 reads CASSLGQGGGGYTF. Written as DNA, the CDR3 is TGCGCCAGCAGCTTGGGGCAGGGAGGAGGCGGCTACACCTTC.

This clonotype was counted ten times or more. The chain combines TRBV6-6 with TRBJ1-6; D gene ambiguous. Germline V gene sequence: CDR1 MNHNY, CDR2 SVGAGI (reference sequence). Trimming stripped 7 bases from V and 5 bases from J, with 6 bases between. The CDR3 runs 12 residues. This CDR3 is CASTLHNSPLHF. For the CDR3, the DNA is TGTGCCAGCACCCTTCATAATTCACCCCTCCACTTT.

This clonotype was recorded at least ten times. The chain employs TRBV29-1 and TRBJ2-7; D gene ambiguous. CDR3 length: 14 residues. Trimming pared 5 bases from V and 6 bases from J, leaving 20 bases between. Germline lookup yields CDR1 SQVTM and CDR2 ANQGSEA. The CDR3 coding sequence is TGCAGCGTTAGAACGGACGGAGCTCCGGGCGAGCAGTACTTC. Its translation is CSVRTDGAPGEQYF.

This clonotype was counted ten times or more. The chain joins TRBV10-2 to TRBJ2-7; D is unclear. The CDR3 has 11 amino acids. CDR1 and CDR2 from the germline V gene are WSHSY and SAAADI. Deletions cut 4 bases from V and 6 bases from J, with 7 bases between. CDR3 in amino acids: CASSASVEQYF. The CDR3 nucleotides read TGCGCCAGCAGTGCGAGTGTCGAGCAGTACTTC.

This clonotype was seen many times. This chain links TRBV6-2 or TRBV6-3 with TRBJ2-7; D could derive from TRBD1 or TRBD2 (5 bases each). CDR3 length: 14 residues. V lost 5 bases and J lost 0, with 11 bases in between. Germline assignment: CDR1 MNHEY and CDR2 SVGEGT. The CDR3 loop reads CASSTRGPSYEQYF. In nucleotides, the CDR3 is TGTGCCAGCAGTACCCGGGGCCCCTCCTACGAGCAGTACTTC.